Each of the 21 T cell receptor beta chains below was sequenced from the same sample in a study of shared T cell receptors in the human thymus. The data were produced by immunoSEQ multiplex PCR, yet TCRdb's version contains in-frame clones alone and is incomplete. Counted here are 450,000 to 650,000 clones, approximately 78% occurring once; the ten biggest clones make up around 0.013%. These data were also reused for a study on human thymus T cells.

Sequencing was performed on thymocytes. Every receptor here comes from a boy younger than two with a congenital heart defect.

The chain joins TRBV4-3 to TRBJ2-3; 7 nucleotides agree with TRBD2. Looked up from germline, CDR1 is LGHNA and CDR2 is YSLEER. This CDR3 has 14 amino acids. With V trimmed by 4 bases and J by 4 bases, 5 bases remained unmatched. CDR3 nucleotide sequence: TGCGCCAGCAGCCCCTCTGGACTAGCAGATACGCAGTATTTT. This encodes CASSPSGLADTQYF.

The chain links TRBV5-1 to TRBJ1-1; tentative D call: TRBD1 (6 bases). The CDR3 loop spans 13 amino acids. From germline, CDR1 is SGHRS and CDR2 YFSETQ. The V end lost 1 base, the J end lost 6 bases, and 10 bases lay between the germline ends. The CDR3 nucleotides are TGCGCCAGCAGCTTGTACAGGGTAGCTGAAGCTTTCTTT. Translation gives CASSLYRVAEAFF.

The J gene is TRBJ1-5, the V gene TRBV6-4, with D perhaps matching TRBD1 (5 bases). CDR3 length: 15 residues. Germline V lookup: CDR1 MRHNA, CDR2 SNTAGT. The germline V and J ends were trimmed by 4 bases and 0 bases, with 10 bases remaining between them. The CDR3 is CASSVTVYSNQPQHF. The CDR3 DNA is TGTGCCAGCAGTGTGACAGTGTATAGCAATCAGCCCCAGCATTTT.

The count of this clone is one. The gene calls are TRBV18 and TRBJ1-1, with D possibly being TRBD1 (6 bases). The germline V gene encodes CDR1 KGHSH and CDR2 LQKENI. Trimming cost V 2 bases and J 0 bases, with 22 bases left between them. This CDR3 comprises 19 residues. CDR3 amino acids: CASSPGKGTGSSLNTEAFF. The CDR3 coding sequence is TGTGCCAGCTCACCAGGGAAAGGAACAGGGTCCAGCCTGAACACTGAAGCTTTCTTT.

This sequence joins TRBV10-2 and TRBJ2-7; 10 bases are shared with TRBD2. The CDR3 has 13 amino acids. The V gene's germline CDR1 is WSHSY and CDR2 SAAADI. The ends lost 6 bases at V and 3 bases at J; junction bases unmatched: 2. CDR3 protein: CASRSGRVYEQYF. The DNA of the CDR3 is TGCGCCAGCAGAAGCGGGAGGGTCTACGAGCAGTACTTC.

This rearrangement joins TRBV29-1 to TRBJ2-3, with TRBD1 as a possible D gene (5 bases). In germline, CDR1 is SQVTM, CDR2 ANQGSEA. The CDR3 length is 12 residues. V was pared by 7 bases and J by 2 bases, with 10 bases between. The CDR3 nucleotides read TGCAGCGCCAAGACAGTCACAGATACGCAGTATTTT. This encodes CSAKTVTDTQYF.

This sequence joins TRBV7-9 and TRBJ2-5; 10 nucleotides line up with TRBD1. V shed 5 bases and J 2 bases; nucleotides not matched to a gene: 8. CDR1 and CDR2 (germline): SEHNR, FQNEAQ (reference sequence). The CDR3 spans 16 residues. The chain's CDR3 is CASSPGQDRGQETQYF. In DNA form, the CDR3 reads TGTGCCAGCAGCCCCGGCCAGGACAGGGGGCAAGAGACCCAGTACTTC. Full variable domain (missing parts from reference TRBV7-9 and TRBJ2-5): DTGVSQNPRHKITKRGQNVTFRCDPISEHNRLYWYRQTLGQGPEFLTYFQNEAQLEKSRLLSDRFSAERPKGSFSTLEIQRTEQGDSAMYLCASSPGQDRGQETQYFGPGTRLLVL.

The rearrangement uses TRBV6-5 and TRBJ2-1; 9 nucleotides align to TRBD1. V gave up 2 bases and J gave up 8 bases; unmatched junction bases: 7. The CDR3 totals 15 residues. In germline, CDR1 is MNHEY, CDR2 SVGAGI. CDR3 amino acids: CASSYGTGIWDEQFF. DNA for the CDR3: TGTGCCAGCAGTTACGGGACAGGGATTTGGGATGAGCAGTTCTTC.

This CDR3 is CASSLVIAGPQETQYF. In nucleotides, the CDR3 is TGTGCCAGCAGTTTGGTGATAGCGGGACCCCAAGAGACCCAGTACTTC. The chain is built from TRBV28 and TRBJ2-5; the match to TRBD2 covers 8 bases. Trimming at V came to 3 bases and at J to 1 base, leaving 7 bases not matched to a gene. The V gene's germline CDR1 is MDHEN and CDR2 SYDVKM. There are 16 residues in the CDR3.

This clone was seen only a few times. V usage is TRBV27 and J usage is TRBJ1-1; D is uncertain. The CDR3 has 14 amino acids. Trimming cost V 3 bases and J 1 base, with 9 bases left between them. Germline CDR1 reads MNHEY; CDR2 reads SMNVEV (reference sequence). The CDR3, as DNA: TGTGCCAGCAGTTTCCAAGCCCAGAACACTGAAGCTTTCTTT. This codes for CASSFQAQNTEAFF.

Here the CDR3 DNA reads TGTGCCAGCAGCCTTGTCCCCACAGATACGCAGTATTTT. This sequence encodes CASSLVPTDTQYF. The chain links TRBV5-6 to TRBJ2-3; no reliable D call. The germline V and J ends were trimmed by 4 bases and 2 bases, with 8 bases remaining between them. This CDR3 region has 13 residues. Germline V gives CDR1 SGHDT, CDR2 YYEEEE.

The chain has TRBV9 and TRBJ1-2; a possible D gene is TRBD1 (6 bases). V shed 0 bases and J shed 5 bases, with 11 bases lying between them. CDR1 and CDR2 from the germline V gene are SGDLS and YYNGEE. The CDR3 contains 14 residues. The CDR3: CASSVEGGAYGYTF. Here the CDR3 DNA reads TGTGCCAGCAGCGTAGAAGGGGGGGCTTATGGCTACACCTTC. Filled out from reference TRBV9 and TRBJ1-2, the complete variable domain reads DSGVTQTPKHLITATGQRVTLRCSPRSGDLSVYWYQQSLDQGLQFLIQYYNGEERAKGNILERFSAQQFPDLHSELNLSSLELGDSALYFCASSVEGGAYGYTFGSGTRLTVV.

The chain links TRBV18 to TRBJ2-1, with TRBD2 matching 7 bases. The trim removed 2 bases at V and 4 bases at J, leaving 8 bases unmatched. Germline lookup yields CDR1 KGHSH and CDR2 LQKENI. CDR3 size: 16 residues. The CDR3 region is CASSPNSSGVYNEQFF. Here the CDR3 DNA reads TGTGCCAGCTCACCAAATTCTAGCGGAGTTTACAATGAGCAGTTCTTC. The complete variable domain, with remaining parts taken from reference TRBV18 and TRBJ2-1, reads NAGVMQNPRHLVRRRGQEARLRCSPMKGHSHVYWYRQLPEEGLKFMVYLQKENIIDESGMPKERFSAEFPKEGPSILRIQQVVRGDSAAYFCASSPNSSGVYNEQFFGPGTRLTVL.

The rearrangement links TRBV6-1 to TRBJ2-1, with 12 bases matching TRBD2. The CDR3 spans 15 residues. The junction had 5 bases not matched to a gene; V was cut back by 4 bases and J by 7 bases. Looked up from germline, CDR1 is MNHNS and CDR2 is SASEGT. This CDR3 reads CASSARTSGNNEQFF. The CDR3, as DNA: TGTGCCAGCAGTGCACGGACTAGCGGGAATAATGAGCAGTTCTTC.

The chain joins TRBV9 to TRBJ2-2, with D uncertain. CDR3 length: 11 amino acids. The ends were cut back, 0 bases at V and 9 bases at J, with 3 bases in the middle. CDR1 and CDR2 (germline): SGDLS, YYNGEE. The CDR3 region is CASSVGRELFF. CDR3 DNA: TGTGCCAGCAGCGTAGGTAGGGAGCTGTTTTTT.

This clone was seen only once. The chain is built from TRBV15 and TRBJ2-1, with 10 bases fitting TRBD2. V trimming: 3 bases; J trimming: 0 bases; junction bases outside the gene matches: 8. CDR1 LNHNV and CDR2 YYDKDF come from the germline V gene (reference sequence). The CDR3 sequence is 18 residues long. CDR3 bases: TGTGCCACCAGCAGCGGACTAGCGGAGCTCAGCTCCTACAATGAGCAGTTCTTC. It specifies CATSSGLAELSSYNEQFF.

The chain uses TRBV5-4 and TRBJ1-3, with D perhaps matching TRBD1 (5 bases). Germline CDR1 reads SGHNT; CDR2 reads YYREEE (reference sequence). The CDR3 runs to 16 residues. Trimming took off 4 bases at V and 0 bases at J, with 14 bases between the two ends. CDR3 sequence reads: CASSNRDSPSGNTIYF. The CDR3 nucleotides read TGTGCCAGCAGCAACCGGGACTCCCCCTCTGGAAACACCATATATTTT.

This clone turned up a few times. V gene TRBV28 combines with J gene TRBJ2-7, with 9 bases matching TRBD1. The CDR3 has 16 amino acids. The junction had 8 bases not matched to a gene; V was cut back by 5 bases and J by 0 bases. Germline assignment: CDR1 MDHEN and CDR2 SYDVKM. CDR3 DNA: TGTGCCAGCAGTCCCGGACAGGGGACGCGCTCCTACGAGCAGTACTTC. It yields the protein CASSPGQGTRSYEQYF.

In this sample, this clone turned up a few times. The V gene is TRBV10-3, the J gene TRBJ2-2, with D perhaps matching TRBD2 (5 bases). CDR1 is ENHRY, CDR2 SYGVKD, per germline. The germline V and J ends were trimmed by 5 bases and 4 bases, with 14 bases remaining between them. This CDR3 comprises 15 residues. The CDR3 DNA reads TGTGCCATCAGTCCGGGATACGCGATCACCGGGGAGCTGTTTTTT. Residues: CAISPGYAITGELFF.

This chain's CDR3 is CASTPQREGSADTQYF. The CDR3 DNA is TGTGCCAGTACCCCCCAGCGGGAGGGAAGCGCAGATACGCAGTATTTT. V is TRBV19 and J is TRBJ2-3; 10 bases line up with TRBD2. CDR3 length: 16 amino acids. From germline, CDR1 is LNHDA and CDR2 SQIVND (reference sequence). Trimming removed 7 bases from V and 4 bases from J; junction bases left unmatched: 11.

The CDR3 is CASSAPGQGGYEQYF. The CDR3 DNA reads as TGTGCCAGCAGTGCCCCGGGACAGGGTGGCTACGAGCAGTACTTC. J is TRBJ2-7 and V is TRBV6-1, with TRBD1 matching over 9 bases. Germline V CDR1 and CDR2: MNHNS, SASEGT. The length of the CDR3 is 15 residues. J lost 3 bases, V lost 4 bases, and 7 bases had no gene match.